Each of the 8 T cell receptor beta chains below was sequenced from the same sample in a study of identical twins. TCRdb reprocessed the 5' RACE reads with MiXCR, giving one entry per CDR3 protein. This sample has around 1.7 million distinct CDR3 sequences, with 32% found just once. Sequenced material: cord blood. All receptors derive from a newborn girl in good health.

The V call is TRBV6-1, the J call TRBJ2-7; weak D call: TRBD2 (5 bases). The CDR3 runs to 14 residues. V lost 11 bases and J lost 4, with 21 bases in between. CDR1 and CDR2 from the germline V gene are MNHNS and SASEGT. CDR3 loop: CAGTKGEWEYEQYF. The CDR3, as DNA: TGTGCCGGCACTAAGGGAGAATGGGAGTACGAGCAGTACTTC.

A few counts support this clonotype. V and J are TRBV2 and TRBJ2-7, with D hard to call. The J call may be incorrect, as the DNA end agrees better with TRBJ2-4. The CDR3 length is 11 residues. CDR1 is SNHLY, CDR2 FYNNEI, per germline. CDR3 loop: CASSAGSIQYF. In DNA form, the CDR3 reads TGTGCCAGCAGTGCGGGCAGCATTCAGTACTTC.

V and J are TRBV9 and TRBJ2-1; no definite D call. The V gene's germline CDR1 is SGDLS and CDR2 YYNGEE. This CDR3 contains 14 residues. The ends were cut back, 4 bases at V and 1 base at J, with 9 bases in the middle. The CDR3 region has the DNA TGTGCCAGCAGCAAGCAGCGATCCTACAATGAGCAGTTCTTC. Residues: CASSKQRSYNEQFF. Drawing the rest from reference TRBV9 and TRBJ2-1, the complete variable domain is DSGVTQTPKHLITATGQRVTLRCSPRSGDLSVYWYQQSLDQGLQFLIQYYNGEERAKGNILERFSAQQFPDLHSELNLSSLELGDSALYFCASSKQRSYNEQFFGPGTRLTVL.

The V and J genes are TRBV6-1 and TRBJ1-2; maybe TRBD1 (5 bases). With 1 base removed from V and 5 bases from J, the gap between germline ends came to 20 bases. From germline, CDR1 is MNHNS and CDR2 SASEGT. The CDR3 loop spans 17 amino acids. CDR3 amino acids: CASSEEAPRDWAYGYTF. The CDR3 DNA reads TGTGCCAGCAGTGAAGAAGCACCCAGGGATTGGGCATATGGCTACACCTTC.

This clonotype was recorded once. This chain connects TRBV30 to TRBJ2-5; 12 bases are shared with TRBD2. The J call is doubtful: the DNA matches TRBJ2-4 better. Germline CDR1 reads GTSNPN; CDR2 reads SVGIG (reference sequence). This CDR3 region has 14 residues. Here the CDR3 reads CASLAGGPGNIQYF. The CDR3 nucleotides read TGTGCCTCTCTAGCGGGGGGGCCTGGAAACATTCAGTACTTC.

CDR3 sequence (DNA): TGCGCCAGCAGCTTGGACCAGGGGGCTCCGTACGAGCAGTACTTC. Its translation is CASSLDQGAPYEQYF. The genes are TRBV5-1 and TRBJ2-7, with 8 bases that match TRBD1. The CDR3 spans 15 residues. Per the germline V gene, CDR1 is SGHRS and CDR2 is YFSETQ. J was trimmed by 4 bases and V by 0 bases; bases with no gene match: 6.

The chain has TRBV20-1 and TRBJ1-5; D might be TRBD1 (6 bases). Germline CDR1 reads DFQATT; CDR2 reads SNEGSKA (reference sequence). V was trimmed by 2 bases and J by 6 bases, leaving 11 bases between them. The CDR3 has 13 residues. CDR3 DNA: TGCAGTGCTAGAAGCCCAGGGGCTCAGCCCCAGCATTTT. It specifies CSARSPGAQPQHF.

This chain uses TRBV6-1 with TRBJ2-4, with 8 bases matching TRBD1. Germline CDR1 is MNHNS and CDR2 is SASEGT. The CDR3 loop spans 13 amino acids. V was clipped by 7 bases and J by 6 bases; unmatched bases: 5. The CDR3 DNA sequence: TGTGCCAGCACCCCAGGGGGCCCAAACATTCAGTACTTC. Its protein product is CASTPGGPNIQYF.